This TCR beta chain stems from a study of Tregs in tolerant kidney transplant recipients. About the research overall: Mixed chimerism was transient after nonmyeloablative marrow transplants from related graft donors.

CD4+CD25+CD127- Tregs, CD4+CD25- non-Tregs, CD4 and CD8 cells were sorted. TCRdb's table, derived via immunoSEQ multiplex PCR, lists solely in-frame clones and lacks some. This table has approximately 67,000 clones, about nine tenths appearing once. V dropped 7 bases and J dropped 4; count of bases not matched to a gene: 12. The CDR3 runs 16 residues. Germline CDR1 MNHEY, CDR2 SMNVEV (reference sequence). Notes on this clone: Its antigen remains unknown.

Findings and limits, study-wide: For some patients, primers changed over time, blocking nucleotide-level comparison. Tregs expanded with activated donor B cells seemed most donor-specific.

This TCR was recovered from a human donor who received a combined kidney and bone marrow transplant. The J gene is TRBJ2-1, the V gene TRBV27; 8 nucleotides align to TRBD2. The material was CD8+ T cells from blood, obtained before the transplant. CDR3 sequence: CASTPSAGVNYNEQFF. The CDR3, as DNA: TGTGCCAGCACCCCCTCAGCGGGAGTAAATTACAATGAGCAGTTCTTC.